The clone carrying this T cell receptor (beta chain) was seen a handful of times. Its antigen remains unidentified. The sample originates from a study of long-term antiretroviral therapy in people with HIV. General observations from the study: Diversity went up after ART and still fell short of transplant donor controls. There were no data on ART adherence, viral resistance or therapy changes, a gap that limits inferences about post-ART repertoire changes. Before ART, certain clones expanded, and these dominated the repertoire at all time points.

Sequencing used immunoSEQ v3.0 at survey level. Assay: immunoSEQ multiplex PCR; the TCRdb copy retains only in-frame clones and omits some. The sample carries roughly 38,000 clones, 80% recorded once. V lost 4 bases, J lost 0 bases, and 10 bases lay in between. CDR1 is KGHSH, CDR2 LQKENI, per germline. This CDR3 comprises 15 residues. The sequence was obtained from a man aged 25-45 years with HIV. The source was unsorted PBMCs, collected 3.4 years after starting antiretroviral therapy. The genes are TRBV18 and TRBJ1-5; D gene unclear. CDR3: CASSLVGNSNQPQHF. The CDR3 bases are TGTGCCAGCTCACTTGTCGGAAATAGCAATCAGCCCCAGCATTTT.